These 17 T cell receptor beta chains were all obtained from the same sample, sequenced in a study of cytomegalovirus exposure and HLA in healthy donors. PCR was performed using 60 Vbeta and 13 Jbeta primers. Clones were read by immunoSEQ multiplex PCR, and TCRdb kept only the in-frame ones, dropping some. The sample's table shows around 45,000 clones. The sequenced sample was PBMCs. The source is a male donor in good health and CMV-seronegative.

The chain recombines TRBV30 with TRBJ2-2; TRBD1 agrees at 10 bases. The germline gives CDR1 GTSNPN, CDR2 SVGIG (reference sequence). This CDR3 contains 15 residues. Trimming cost V 4 bases and J 4 bases; bases outside gene matches: 6. CDR3 sequence reads: CAWIPGQGLTGELFF. In nucleotides, the CDR3 is TGTGCCTGGATCCCGGGACAGGGGCTCACCGGGGAGCTGTTTTTT.

The chain has TRBV4-1 and TRBJ2-7; 11 bases are shared with TRBD1. This CDR3 has 15 residues. Germline CDR1 and CDR2: MGHRA and YSYEKL. Trimming removed 3 bases from V and 3 bases from J; junction bases left unmatched: 4. The CDR3 DNA reads as TGCGCCAGCAGCCAGACCGGGACAGGGGGCTACGAGCAGTACTTC. Translating gives CASSQTGTGGYEQYF.

The chain joins TRBV7-8 to TRBJ1-4, with 8 nucleotides matching TRBD1. Per germline, CDR1 SGHVS and CDR2 FQNEAQ. The CDR3 extends over 17 amino acids. Germline trimming cut 0 bases from V and 8 bases from J; bases unmatched to any gene: 11. The CDR3, as DNA: TGTGCCAGCAGCTTAGCGGACAGGGTAGAAGTTGGGGAAAAACTGTTTTTT. Amino acid sequence: CASSLADRVEVGEKLFF.

The CDR3 reads CASRASGASYEQYF. For the CDR3, the DNA is TGCGCCAGCAGGGCTAGCGGGGCATCCTACGAGCAGTACTTC. J is TRBJ2-7 and V is TRBV4-3, with 9 bases matching TRBD2. Germline lookup yields CDR1 LGHNA and CDR2 YSLEER. V dropped 6 bases and J dropped 1; count of bases not matched to a gene: 4. The CDR3 has 14 residues.

V gene TRBV4-2 combines with J gene TRBJ1-1; no reliable D call. Germline V gene lookup returns CDR1 LGHNA and CDR2 YNFKEQ. Trimming cost V 0 bases and J 4 bases, with 12 bases left between them. This CDR3 has 15 amino acids. CDR3 residues: CASSQDIGGITEAFF. As DNA, the CDR3 is TGTGCCAGCAGCCAAGATATAGGAGGGATCACTGAAGCTTTCTTT.

This chain joins TRBV6-1 and TRBJ2-7; no reliable D call. With 1 base removed from V and 1 base from J, the gap between germline ends came to 5 bases. Germline V lookup: CDR1 MNHNS, CDR2 SASEGT. The CDR3 has 13 amino acids. The CDR3 sequence is CASSEVLSYEQYF. The CDR3 nucleotides are TGTGCCAGCAGTGAAGTTTTATCCTACGAGCAGTACTTC.

In DNA form, the CDR3 reads TGCGCCAGCAGCTCGACACAGGGTTTGAGGACTGAAGCTTTCTTT. It specifies CASSSTQGLRTEAFF. The V call is TRBV5-1, the J call TRBJ1-1, with a tentative D call TRBD1 (6 bases). V dropped 3 bases and J dropped 5 bases, with 17 bases sitting between them. This CDR3 spans 15 amino acids. CDR1 SGHRS and CDR2 YFSETQ come from the germline V gene.

This rearrangement joins TRBV30 to TRBJ1-5; D perhaps matches TRBD1 (6 bases). This CDR3 is 13 amino acids long. Germline CDR1 is GTSNPN and CDR2 is SVGIG (reference sequence). With 3 bases removed from V and 5 bases from J, the gap between germline ends came to 11 bases. CDR3 protein: CAWSRTADQPQHF. For the CDR3, the DNA is TGTGCCTGGAGCCGGACAGCCGATCAGCCCCAGCATTTT.

The rearrangement uses TRBV15 and TRBJ1-2; 8 bases map to TRBD1. Germline V lookup: CDR1 LNHNV, CDR2 YYDKDF (reference sequence). After removal of 4 bases from V and 3 bases from J, the junction contained 4 bases not matched to a gene. This CDR3 has 14 amino acids. The CDR3 DNA reads TGTGCCACCAGCACAGACAGGGGTGACTATGGCTACACCTTC. The encoded protein is CATSTDRGDYGYTF.

The chain recombines TRBV29-1 with TRBJ1-3; D is uncertain. Germline CDR1 reads SQVTM; CDR2 reads ANQGSEA. The CDR3 sequence is 17 residues long. Trimming took 3 bases from V and 0 from J, leaving 18 bases between them. In DNA form, the CDR3 reads TGCAGCGTTGAGGGCAGGCTTGTTGGGAGCTCTGGAAACACCATATATTTT. Its translation: CSVEGRLVGSSGNTIYF.

With regard to this clone: The same CDR3 also results from other DNA sequences found in this sample. V usage is TRBV6-4 and J usage is TRBJ2-3; TRBD2 matches at 12 bases. With V trimmed by 3 bases and J by 3 bases, 1 base remained unmatched. The CDR3 contains 15 residues. Germline V gives CDR1 MRHNA, CDR2 SNTAGT. The CDR3 coding sequence is TGTGCCAGCAGTGAAACTAGCGGGGGGACAGATACGCAGTATTTT. It encodes CASSETSGGTDTQYF.

This chain joins TRBV30 and TRBJ2-5, with 9 nucleotides matching TRBD2. The CDR3 length is 15 residues. V was clipped by 2 bases and J by 5 bases; unmatched bases: 9. CDR1 and CDR2 (germline): GTSNPN, SVGIG (reference sequence). The chain's CDR3 is CAWSRSSGARETQYF. In DNA form, the CDR3 reads TGTGCCTGGAGTCGTTCTAGCGGGGCACGGGAGACCCAGTACTTC.

CDR3 sequence reads: CASSLGQGGYTF. The CDR3 nucleotides are TGCGCCAGCAGCTTGGGACAGGGGGGCTACACCTTC. This chain joins TRBV5-1 and TRBJ1-2, with 8 positions matching TRBD1. V dropped 0 bases and J dropped 8; count of bases not matched to a gene: 0. The germline CDR1 and CDR2 sequences are SGHRS and YFSETQ. This CDR3 region has 12 residues.

This chain links TRBV5-3 with TRBJ1-5; D is unclear. TRBV5-3 is marked as an open reading frame, function uncertain. The CDR3 is 16 amino acids. V was clipped by 6 bases and J by 1 base, with 17 bases between them. CDR3 in amino acids: CARTHTVVLSNQPQHF. The CDR3 DNA reads TGTGCCAGAACCCACACAGTTGTTTTGAGCAATCAGCCCCAGCATTTT.

The chain has TRBV15 and TRBJ1-2, with D unresolved. This CDR3 is built from 13 residues. CDR1 and CDR2 from the germline V gene are LNHNV and YYDKDF (reference sequence). V was trimmed by 1 base and J by 4 bases, leaving 7 bases between them. CDR3 bases: TGTGCCACCAGCAGAGGGAGTATCTATGGCTACACCTTC. Translating gives CATSRGSIYGYTF. Complete variable domain (other parts from reference TRBV15 and TRBJ1-2): DAMVIQNPRYQVTQFGKPVTLSCSQTLNHNVMYWYQQKSSQAPKLLFHYYDKDFNNEADTPDNFQSRRPNTSFCFLDIRSPGLGDTAMYLCATSRGSIYGYTFGSGTRLTVV.

The chain has TRBV5-4 and TRBJ2-7, with D hard to call. The CDR3 length is 14 residues. Deletions cut 5 bases from V and 0 bases from J, with 12 bases between. CDR1 is SGHNT and CDR2 is YYREEE in the germline V gene (reference sequence). The CDR3 nucleotides read TGTGCCAGCAGGCCCGACCCGGGCTCCTACGAGCAGTACTTC. Amino acid sequence: CASRPDPGSYEQYF.

This rearrangement joins TRBV7-3 to TRBJ2-3; 7 bases agree with TRBD2. Germline V gives CDR1 SGHTA, CDR2 FQGTGA. The CDR3 spans 14 residues. V trimming: 4 bases; J trimming: 4 bases; junction bases outside the gene matches: 5. The CDR3 reads CASSYGLGADTQYF. The CDR3 DNA is TGTGCCAGCAGCTACGGACTAGGCGCAGATACGCAGTATTTT.